This T cell receptor (beta chain) was identified during a study of human T cells and chemical hapten exposure (dated by TCRdb to the early 2020s). Background on the whole study: For sensitization, 2% DPC in acetone was applied to a 2 cm by 2 cm area of upper inner arm skin. Patients additionally received weekly therapeutic DPC doses to the scalp throughout the approximately 22-week study period. Patch tests used Finn chambers with 0.01% DPC on the upper back, scored after 6 days by International Contact Dermatitis Research Group standards. The mostly female patient cohort included alopecia areata with under or over 50% scalp involvement, alopecia totalis and alopecia universalis. Libraries were pooled for sequencing, and variation in per-sample TCR yields was attributed mainly to small differences in library volumes within the pool. The study tracked peripheral blood TCR repertoire changes in vivo during primary and secondary sensitization to the hapten diphenylcyclopropenone (DPC) in alopecia patients. Patient blood was sampled pre-sensitization (week 0) and at 2, 6 and about 24 weeks after DPC sensitization. Blood for TCR sequencing was provided by twenty-nine alopecia patients at one to four time points (pre-sensitization, 2, 6 and 24 weeks). Overall results and qualifications from the work: The number of TCRs above 1 in 1000 frequency did not change with DPC sensitization; there was no evidence of global repertoire structure alterations. Expanded TCRs formed significantly more large CDR3 similarity clusters than pre-sensitization or healthy control sets, consistent with antigen-driven responses. A positive correlation was found between the number of PT1 expanded TCRs and patch test score, with significance reached at thresholds 8, 16 and 32 but not 4. Because every patient had alopecia, a presumed autoimmune disease, the patients' immune response might differ from that of healthy individuals. Repeated subsampling changed both the strength of the expansion versus patch-test correlation and the threshold at which the correlation became significant.

Receptors were amplified or captured by RACE. This sample was sequenced with a NextSeq 500. During library preparation, unique molecular identifiers were attached to individual cDNA molecules so that TCRs could be counted quantitatively and reproducibly. Each blood RNA sample was used to sequence both TCR alpha and TCR beta chains. Regarding the original processing steps: The median number of TCRs per sample was approximately 93,000, ranging from roughly 20,000 to 690,600. V, J and CDR3 annotation of the TCR reads was carried out using the Decombinator software suite. To make PS versus PT1 abundance plots, every sample was subsampled to the same number of TCRs (28,000). TCRs were defined as expanded if absent before sensitization and observed at least eight times at the 2-week time point. TCRdb reanalyzed the raw reads on its own, using fastp at Q25 for trimming and MiXCR for clone calling, and kept in-frame beta chains. Each entry merges the rows of one CDR3 protein and shows their most common DNA and genes. The V and J calls follow TCRdb's processing rather than the paper's. In this sample the table shows over 300,000 distinct CDR3 sequences, 4.5% to 5.5% of which occur a single time. The ten largest make up 2.5% to 3% of the sample.

Germline trimming amounts to 6 bases on V and 2 bases on J, with 10 as the count of junction bases outside the gene matches. Reading from cysteine to phenylalanine, the CDR3 counts 17 amino acids. The entry retains the CDR3 DNA only, 51 bases that are in frame from base 1. The germline V gene (reference sequence) specifies DFQATT as CDR1 and SNEGSKA as CDR2. The table lists this clonotype with many counts. Its antigen specificity is not known. Per-base quality was not reported, and no clone a single base away is much larger than it. The time point label corresponds to: pre-sensitization, week 0. The sample's treatment or condition, from its label and the paper: therapeutic diphenylcyclopropenone sensitization with weekly scalp DPC. Blood at each patch-test visit was drawn before the patch test was applied. To be eligible, patients had to be aged 18 to 70, diagnosed with alopecia and judged suitable for DPC therapy, while pregnant patients were excluded. Total RNA was extracted from unfractionated whole blood collected in Tempus Blood RNA tubes.

The input for sequencing was whole blood, taken in connection with sensitization to the hapten diphenylcyclopropenone (DPC). Recombination joined TRBV20-1 with TRBJ2-3; 14 middle bases align to TRBD2. This clonotype was obtained from a woman in her forties or fifties with alopecia areata. Some clones in this sample may be carry-over from other donors' samples. The CDR3 region reads CSATGTSGSTDTDTQYF. The nucleotide sequence reads TGCAGTGCCACCGGGACTAGCGGGAGTACAGACACAGATACGCAGTATTTT.